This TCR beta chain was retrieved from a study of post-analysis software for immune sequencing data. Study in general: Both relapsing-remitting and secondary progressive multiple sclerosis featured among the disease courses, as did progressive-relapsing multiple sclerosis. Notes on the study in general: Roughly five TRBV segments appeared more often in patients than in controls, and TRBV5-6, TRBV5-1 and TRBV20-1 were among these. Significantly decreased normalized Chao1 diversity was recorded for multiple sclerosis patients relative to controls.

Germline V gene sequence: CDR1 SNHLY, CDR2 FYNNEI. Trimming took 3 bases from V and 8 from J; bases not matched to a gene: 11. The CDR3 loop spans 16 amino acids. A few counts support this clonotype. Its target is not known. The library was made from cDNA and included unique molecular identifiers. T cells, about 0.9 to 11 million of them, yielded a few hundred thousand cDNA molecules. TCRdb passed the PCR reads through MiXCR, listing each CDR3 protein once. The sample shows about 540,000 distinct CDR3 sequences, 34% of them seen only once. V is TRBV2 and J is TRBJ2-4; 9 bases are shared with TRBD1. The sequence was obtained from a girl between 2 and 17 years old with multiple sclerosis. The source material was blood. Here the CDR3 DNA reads TGTGCCAGCAGTGACCCCTCTTGGACAGGGGATGACATTCAGTACTTC. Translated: CASSDPSWTGDDIQYF. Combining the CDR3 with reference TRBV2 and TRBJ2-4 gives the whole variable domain EPEVTQTPSHQVTQMGQEVILRCVPISNHLYFYWYRQILGQKVEFLVSFYNNEISEKSEIFDDQFSVERPDGSNFTLKIRSTKLEDSAMYFCASSDPSWTGDDIQYFGAGTRLSVL.